This note documents a single T cell receptor beta chain sequence. Its antigen remains unidentified. The CDR3 totals 15 residues. CDR1 is LNHDA and CDR2 is SQIVND in the germline V gene (reference sequence). The V segment lost 4 bases and the J segment 7 bases; nucleotides outside the gene matches: 11. These data are taken from a study of T cells in Graves' hyperthyroidism and ophthalmopathy. Study-level information: Blood from the periphery was taken at initial diagnosis, before any treatment. Study-wide results and limits: Ophthalmopathy was predicted by the model a median of roughly 6.6 months ahead of onset. Blood also contained most expanded thyroid clonotypes above 0.001.

Researchers amplified the TCR beta CDR3 regions from RNA transcripts. HTBI primers were employed in a first-round RT-PCR of the TCR CDR3. TCRdb passed the multiplex PCR reads through MiXCR, listing each CDR3 protein once. The profile covers fewer than 600,000 distinct CDR3 sequences, with about 15% appearing a single time and approximately 13% taken by the ten largest. What was sequenced was blood. The chain links TRBV19 to TRBJ2-7; 9 nucleotides agree with TRBD1. This receptor was taken from a woman aged 40-49 years with Graves' hyperthyroidism. The CDR3 reads CASSRRGTGLIEQYF. CDR3 sequence (DNA): TGTGCCAGTAGTAGAAGGGGGACAGGGCTCATTGAGCAGTACTTC.